These 3 T cell receptor beta chains were all obtained from the same sample, sequenced in a study of blood T cell repertoires in COVID-19. Using immunoSEQ multiplex PCR, the repertoire was profiled, and TCRdb retains in-frame clones only, with some absent. The data contain 60,000 to 70,000 clones, 79% of them singletons. Sequences were obtained from peripheral blood. These receptors originate from a woman aged 70-85 years with acute or convalescent COVID-19.

The V call is TRBV5-5, the J call TRBJ2-5, with D possibly being TRBD2 (6 bases). Trimming left V 5 bases short and J 4 bases short, with 21 bases between. CDR3 length equals 16 residues. Germline CDR1 reads SGHKS; CDR2 reads YYEKEE (reference sequence). The CDR3 nucleotides are TGTGCCAGCAGGGATCTTACCGGGAGTAAGGGAGAGACCCAGTACTTC. It yields the protein CASRDLTGSKGETQYF.

V is TRBV4-1 and J is TRBJ1-4; D call uncertain. Trimming removed 4 bases from V and 1 base from J, with 10 bases in between. This CDR3 contains 15 residues. Germline loops: CDR1 MGHRA, CDR2 YSYEKL. The CDR3 loop reads CASSLQTGTNEKLFF. The CDR3 DNA reads as TGCGCCAGCAGCCTCCAAACGGGAACTAATGAAAAACTGTTTTTT.

The chain recombines TRBV19 with TRBJ2-7; D call uncertain. Germline V gene data show CDR1 as LNHDA and CDR2 as SQIVND (reference sequence). The CDR3 totals 11 residues. V was pared by 0 bases and J by 7 bases, with 4 bases between. The DNA of the CDR3 is TGTGCCAGTAGTATAGAGACAGAGCAGTACTTC. The encoded protein is CASSIETEQYF.